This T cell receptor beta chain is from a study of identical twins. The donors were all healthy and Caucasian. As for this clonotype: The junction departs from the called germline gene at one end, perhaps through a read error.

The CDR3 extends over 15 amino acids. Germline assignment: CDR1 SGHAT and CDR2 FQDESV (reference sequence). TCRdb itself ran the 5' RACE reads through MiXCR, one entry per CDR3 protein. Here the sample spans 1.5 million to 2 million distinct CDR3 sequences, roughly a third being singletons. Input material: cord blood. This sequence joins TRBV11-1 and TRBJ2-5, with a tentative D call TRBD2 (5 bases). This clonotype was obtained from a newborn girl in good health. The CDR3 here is CASSLVPSREETLYF. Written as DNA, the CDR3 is TGTGCCAGCAGCTTAGTCCCTAGCCGGGAAGAGACCCTGTACTTC.